This TCR beta chain was sequenced during a study of cytomegalovirus exposure and HLA in healthy donors. Study-wide results and caveats: An apparent linkage of common viral pathogens to several of the most significant clusters emerged in a later analysis. Most TCR sequences proved rare, with some public TCRs found in many donors.

Trimming took off 4 bases at V and 2 bases at J, with 15 bases between the two ends. Per germline, CDR1 SGHTA and CDR2 FQGTGA. This CDR3 is 16 amino acids long. This clone has just a few counts. Antigen: not known. It was with 60 Vbeta and 13 Jbeta primers that the PCR ran. The repertoire was sequenced with immunoSEQ multiplex PCR; TCRdb's copy has only in-frame clones and lacks some. The sample lists 82,000 or so clones; around 10% were seen once. The TCR comes from a man between 60 and 75 years old in good health and CMV-seropositive. Sequences were obtained from PBMCs. The chain links TRBV7-3 to TRBJ1-3, with a possible D match to TRBD1 (6 bases). The chain's CDR3 is CASSSGGQGTGNTIYF. CDR3 coding DNA: TGTGCCAGCAGCTCGGGGGGGCAGGGGACTGGAAACACCATATATTTT. The whole variable domain, filled in from reference TRBV7-3 and TRBJ1-3, reads GAGVSQTPSNKVTEKGKYVELRCDPISGHTALYWYRQSLGQGPEFLIYFQGTGAADDSGLPNDRFFAVRPEGSVSTLKIQRTERGDSAVYLCASSSGGQGTGNTIYFGEGSWLTVV.